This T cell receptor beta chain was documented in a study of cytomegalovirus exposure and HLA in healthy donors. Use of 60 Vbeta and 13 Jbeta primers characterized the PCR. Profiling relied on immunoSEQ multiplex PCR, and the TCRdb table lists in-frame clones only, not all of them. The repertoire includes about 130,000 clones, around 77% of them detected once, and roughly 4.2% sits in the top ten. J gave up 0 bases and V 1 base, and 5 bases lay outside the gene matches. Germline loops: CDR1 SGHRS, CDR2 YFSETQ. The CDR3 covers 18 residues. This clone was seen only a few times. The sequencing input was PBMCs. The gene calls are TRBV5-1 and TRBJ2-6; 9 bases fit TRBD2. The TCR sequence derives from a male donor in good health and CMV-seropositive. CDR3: CASSLRGGAFSGANVLTF. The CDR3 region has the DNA TGCGCCAGCAGCTTGCGCGGGGGGGCCTTCTCTGGGGCCAACGTCCTGACTTTC.